A single sample is the source of the 30 T cell receptor beta chains below, sequenced in a study of blood T cell repertoires in COVID-19. Method: immunoSEQ multiplex PCR; TCRdb's copy keeps in-frame clones and lacks some. The sample has around 120,000 clones, under 80% seen once; the top ten hold under 25%. The sample taken for sequencing was peripheral blood. These receptors originate from a man between 70 and 80 years old with active or convalescent COVID-19.

Concerning this clone: At the DNA level, this CDR3 is encoded by other sequences in the same sample as well. The CDR3 loop reads CASSLNRVPGELFF. In DNA, the CDR3 is TGTGCCAGCAGTTTGAACAGGGTTCCCGGGGAGCTGTTTTTT. The chain carries TRBV27 and TRBJ2-2; tentative D call: TRBD1 (6 bases). Germline CDR1 reads MNHEY; CDR2 reads SMNVEV (reference sequence). V was trimmed by 3 bases and J by 6 bases, leaving 11 bases between them. The CDR3 loop spans 14 amino acids.

This clone occurred a few times. V gene TRBV28 combines with J gene TRBJ1-5, with no clear D. V was trimmed by 2 bases and J by 3 bases, leaving 11 bases between them. The CDR3 totals 15 residues. Germline CDR1 is MDHEN and CDR2 is SYDVKM. CDR3 in amino acids: CASSLGGKVNQPQHF. CDR3 nucleotides: TGTGCCAGCAGTTTAGGAGGGAAGGTCAATCAGCCCCAGCATTTT.

The chain recombines TRBV19 with TRBJ2-5; 7 nucleotides align to TRBD2. The CDR3 spans 15 residues. J lost 2 bases, V lost 4 bases, and 7 bases had no gene match. Per the germline V gene, CDR1 is LNHDA and CDR2 is SQIVND (reference sequence). For the CDR3, the DNA is TGTGCCAGTAGTACATCGCGGGAGATACAAGAGACCCAGTACTTC. It translates to CASSTSREIQETQYF.

The chain joins TRBV11-2 to TRBJ2-1; no clear D gene. Trimming shortened V by 2 bases and J by 6 bases, and 5 bases separated the two germline ends. There are 12 residues in the CDR3. CDR1 and CDR2 from the germline V gene are SGHAT and FQNNGV. The CDR3 DNA is TGTGCCAGCAGCTTAATAATCAATGAGCAGTTCTTC. Translated, it gives CASSLIINEQFF.

This sequence joins TRBV7-9 and TRBJ1-1, with unresolved D. CDR3 length: 13 amino acids. CDR1 is SEHNR and CDR2 is FQNEAQ in the germline V gene (reference sequence). V was clipped by 3 bases and J by 1 base, with 6 bases between them. Here the CDR3 DNA reads TGTGCCAGCAGCTTGGGCAGGAACACTGAAGCTTTCTTT. Residues: CASSLGRNTEAFF.

J is TRBJ2-2 and V is TRBV5-1; TRBD2 might be the D (5 bases). The germline V gene encodes CDR1 SGHRS and CDR2 YFSETQ. This CDR3 spans 14 amino acids. V was pared by 2 bases and J by 2 bases, with 7 bases between. The CDR3 reads CASSFLANTGELFF. The CDR3 region has the DNA TGCGCCAGCAGCTTCCTAGCAAACACCGGGGAGCTGTTTTTT.

J is TRBJ1-4 and V is TRBV7-9, with TRBD1 matching over 11 bases. Per germline, CDR1 SEHNR and CDR2 FQNEAQ (reference sequence). The ends lost 4 bases at V and 7 bases at J; junction bases unmatched: 8. The CDR3 runs 16 residues. The CDR3 DNA follows: TGTGCCAGCAGCTCTCCTGGGGGACAGGGGGGTGAAAAACTGTTTTTT. It codes for CASSSPGGQGGEKLFF.

This rearrangement joins TRBV10-2 to TRBJ2-7; D perhaps matches TRBD1 (6 bases). Germline CDR1 is WSHSY and CDR2 is SAAADI. CDR3 length equals 12 residues. V dropped 6 bases and J dropped 1 base, with 7 bases sitting between them. As DNA, the CDR3 is TGCGCCAGCAGACAGGGATCCTACGAGCAGTACTTC. It specifies CASRQGSYEQYF.

This clone has a handful of counts. Here the CDR3 reads CSASAGVSTSSYNSPLHF. Written as DNA, the CDR3 is TGCAGTGCTAGTGCGGGGGTGTCAACTAGCTCCTATAATTCACCCCTCCACTTT. The chain links TRBV20-1 to TRBJ1-6; a weak D match, TRBD1 (5 bases). The germline V gene has CDR1 DFQATT and CDR2 SNEGSKA (reference sequence). Trimming took off 3 bases at V and 0 bases at J, with 18 bases between the two ends. The CDR3 runs 18 residues.

In DNA, the CDR3 is TGTGCCAGCAGCCCGACAGGGCACTCAGATACGCAGTATTTT. Translation gives CASSPTGHSDTQYF. The J gene is TRBJ2-3, the V gene TRBV9; 7 bases fit TRBD1. Germline CDR1 reads SGDLS; CDR2 reads YYNGEE. The J segment lost 4 bases and the V segment lost 4 bases, leaving 6 bases of the junction unmatched. The CDR3 extends over 14 amino acids.

The chain links TRBV3-1 (or the pseudogene TRBV3-2) to TRBJ2-1; the D gene is possibly TRBD2 (6 bases). Trimming left V 0 bases short and J 6 bases short, with 9 bases between. This CDR3 contains 14 residues. Germline V gene sequence: CDR1 LGHDT, CDR2 YNNKEL (reference sequence). CDR3 coding DNA: TGTGCCAGCAGCCAAGACTTCGGGGGCAATGAGCAGTTCTTC. It specifies CASSQDFGGNEQFF.

The chain combines TRBV5-1 with TRBJ1-6; D not resolved. V was cut by 2 bases and J by 0 bases, with 3 bases left in between. Germline V CDR1 and CDR2: SGHRS, YFSETQ. The CDR3 has 14 amino acids. CDR3 loop: CASSFSSYNSPLHF. The CDR3 region has the DNA TGCGCCAGCAGCTTCAGCTCCTATAATTCACCCCTCCACTTT.

The chain carries TRBV27 and TRBJ2-5; 7 nucleotides agree with TRBD2. CDR1 and CDR2 (germline): MNHEY, SMNVEV (reference sequence). CDR3 length equals 12 residues. V lost 2 bases and J lost 7; bases outside the gene matches: 1. CDR3 DNA: TGTGCCAGCAGTTTACCGGGAGGGACCCAGTACTTC. Protein product: CASSLPGGTQYF.

V and J are TRBV5-4 and TRBJ2-2; possible D gene TRBD2, 6 bases. From germline, CDR1 is SGHNT and CDR2 YYREEE (reference sequence). The germline V and J ends were trimmed by 4 bases and 7 bases, with 14 bases remaining between them. This CDR3 region has 14 residues. This CDR3 reads CASSITSSYGELFF. The CDR3 DNA reads TGTGCCAGCAGCATCACTAGCTCATACGGGGAGCTGTTTTTT. Using reference TRBV5-4 and TRBJ2-2 for the parts outside the CDR3, the full variable domain is ETGVTQSPTHLIKTRGQQVTLRCSSQSGHNTVSWYQQALGQGPQFIFQYYREEENGRGNFPPRFSGLQFPNYSSELNVNALELDDSALYLCASSITSSYGELFFGEGSRLTVL.

This clone was seen more than once but under ten times. Other DNA sequences from this sample encode an identical CDR3 as well. The V and J genes are TRBV9 and TRBJ1-2; D might be TRBD1 (5 bases). Germline CDR1 SGDLS, CDR2 YYNGEE. The CDR3 covers 15 residues. V was shortened by 0 bases and J by 0 bases, with 9 bases between the two germline ends. The chain's CDR3 is CASSVGGQANYGYTF. The DNA of the CDR3 is TGTGCCAGCAGCGTAGGGGGCCAGGCTAACTATGGCTACACCTTC. Drawing the rest from reference TRBV9 and TRBJ1-2, the complete variable domain is DSGVTQTPKHLITATGQRVTLRCSPRSGDLSVYWYQQSLDQGLQFLIQYYNGEERAKGNILERFSAQQFPDLHSELNLSSLELGDSALYFCASSVGGQANYGYTFGSGTRLTVV.

The rearrangement joins TRBV4-2 to TRBJ1-1, with D perhaps matching TRBD1 (6 bases). The germline V gene has CDR1 LGHNA and CDR2 YNFKEQ. There are 15 residues in the CDR3. Trimming left V 5 bases short and J 6 bases short, with 19 bases between. The CDR3 DNA sequence: TGTGCCAGCAGCGCCGAGGCGGGGGCGGGGGCTGAAGCTTTCTTT. This gives the protein CASSAEAGAGAEAFF.

In this sample, this clone turned up a few times. J is TRBJ2-5 and V is TRBV5-1; TRBD1 might be the D (5 bases). Germline V gene sequence: CDR1 SGHRS, CDR2 YFSETQ. The CDR3 sequence is 15 residues long. Between the trimmed V and J ends, which lost 1 base and 5 bases, there was a span of 15 bases. CDR3 loop: CASSLTGNLGETQYF. Written as DNA, the CDR3 is TGCGCCAGCAGCTTGACAGGCAACCTGGGTGAGACCCAGTACTTC.

CDR3 amino acids: CASSQEKLGTEAFF. The CDR3 DNA sequence: TGTGCCAGCAGCCAAGAAAAGCTCGGCACTGAAGCTTTCTTT. The chain has TRBV4-2 and TRBJ1-1; no firm D call. With 0 bases removed from V and 4 bases from J, the gap between germline ends came to 9 bases. The CDR3 is made up of 14 amino acids. The germline gives CDR1 LGHNA, CDR2 YNFKEQ.

V and J are TRBV6-5 and TRBJ1-1; a weak D match, TRBD1 (6 bases). This CDR3 is 14 amino acids long. Deletions cut 5 bases from V and 7 bases from J, with 17 bases between. Germline loops: CDR1 MNHEY, CDR2 SVGAGI. The CDR3 loop reads CASSRDIGEFEAFF. As DNA, the CDR3 is TGTGCCAGCAGTCGGGACATAGGCGAATTTGAAGCTTTCTTT.

The chain joins TRBV5-1 to TRBJ2-5; 10 positions match TRBD2. The J segment lost 5 bases and the V segment lost 0 bases, leaving 7 bases of the junction unmatched. CDR3 length equals 16 residues. Germline V gene sequence: CDR1 SGHRS, CDR2 YFSETQ. The CDR3 DNA sequence: TGCGCCAGCAGCTTGGGGGACCTAGCGGGAGTGGAGACCCAGTACTTC. Amino acids: CASSLGDLAGVETQYF.

The chain joins TRBV6-5 to TRBJ1-4; tentatively, D is TRBD1 (5 bases). The CDR3 spans 15 residues. Germline-derived CDR1 and CDR2 are MNHEY and SVGAGI. V was shortened by 0 bases and J by 8 bases, with 13 bases between the two germline ends. The CDR3: CASSYSGRQTEKLFF. Written as DNA, the CDR3 is TGTGCCAGCAGTTACTCGGGTCGACAGACCGAAAAACTGTTTTTT.

This clone was observed once. The chain couples TRBV5-1 to TRBJ2-2; D might be TRBD2 (6 bases). The CDR3 is made up of 16 amino acids. Trimming pared 0 bases from V and 3 bases from J, leaving 12 bases between. Germline loops: CDR1 SGHRS, CDR2 YFSETQ. The DNA for the CDR3 is TGCGCCAGCAGCTTGGCGGACTACCCCTACACCGGGGAGCTGTTTTTT. This codes for CASSLADYPYTGELFF.

This chain uses TRBV6-1 with TRBJ2-6, with 7 bases fitting TRBD1. Unmatched junction bases numbered 2, after V lost 3 bases and J lost 3 bases. The CDR3 loop spans 15 amino acids. Germline assignment: CDR1 MNHNS and CDR2 SASEGT. This CDR3 is CASSETGSGANVLTF. In DNA, the CDR3 is TGTGCCAGCAGTGAGACAGGGAGTGGGGCCAACGTCCTGACTTTC.

The chain joins TRBV5-4 to TRBJ1-2; weak D call: TRBD1 (6 bases). The CDR3 has 15 residues. CDR1 and CDR2 from the germline V gene are SGHNT and YYREEE (reference sequence). V was pared by 2 bases and J by 3 bases, with 14 bases between. This CDR3 is CASSLEGQQYYGYTF. The CDR3 DNA sequence: TGTGCCAGCAGCTTAGAAGGACAGCAATACTATGGCTACACCTTC.

The V call is TRBV5-1, the J call TRBJ1-2; no clear D gene. Trimming cost V 0 bases and J 14 bases, with 17 bases left between them. CDR3 length: 13 amino acids. Germline V gene data show CDR1 as SGHRS and CDR2 as YFSETQ. CDR3 sequence reads: CASSLAVEHGLTF. As DNA, the CDR3 is TGCGCCAGCAGCTTGGCCGTTGAACACGGACTAACCTTC.

The chain carries TRBV14 and TRBJ2-1; TRBD2 aligns across 9 bases. CDR3 length: 16 amino acids. Unmatched junction bases numbered 4, after V lost 1 base and J lost 3 bases. CDR1 is SGHDN, CDR2 FVKESK, per germline. The CDR3 here is CASSQVAGVIYNEQFF. The CDR3 region has the DNA TGTGCCAGCAGCCAAGTAGCGGGAGTGATCTACAATGAGCAGTTCTTC.

This clone has a single count. V is TRBV29-1 and J is TRBJ1-3; no clear D. The CDR3 loop spans 13 amino acids. V lost 3 bases and J 3 bases, leaving 9 bases between the germline ends. Germline V gene data show CDR1 as SQVTM and CDR2 as ANQGSEA. The CDR3 coding sequence is TGCAGCGTTGATGGAGGTCTTGGAAACACCATATATTTT. It translates to CSVDGGLGNTIYF. Based on the CDR3 plus reference TRBV29-1 and TRBJ1-3, the full variable domain is SAVISQKPSRDICQRGTSLTIQCQVDSQVTMMFWYRQQPGQSLTLIATANQGSEATYESGFVIDKFPISRPNLTFSTLTVSNMSPEDSSIYLCSVDGGLGNTIYFGEGSWLTVV.

CDR3 sequence (DNA): TGTGCCAGCAGCTCACTAGACTGGGGTAATGAAAAACTGTTTTTT. Its protein is CASSSLDWGNEKLFF. V and J are TRBV7-6 and TRBJ1-4; D unresolved. V dropped 4 bases and J dropped 4 bases, with 13 bases sitting between them. CDR3 size: 15 residues. From germline, CDR1 is SGHVS and CDR2 FNYEAQ.

The rearrangement joins TRBV30 to TRBJ2-1; TRBD2 is a possible D gene (5 bases). The germline CDR1 and CDR2 sequences are GTSNPN and SVGIG (reference sequence). The CDR3 is made up of 11 amino acids. V lost 3 bases and J 5 bases, leaving 5 bases between the germline ends. This CDR3 is CAWSGDNEQFF. CDR3 nucleotides: TGTGCCTGGAGCGGGGACAATGAGCAGTTCTTC.

The V and J genes are TRBV5-1 and TRBJ2-5; 7 nucleotides agree with TRBD1. This CDR3 comprises 14 residues. J was trimmed by 1 base and V by 6 bases; bases with no gene match: 6. Germline V lookup: CDR1 SGHRS, CDR2 YFSETQ. The CDR3 protein is CASNLGQVQETQYF. The CDR3 coding sequence is TGCGCCAGCAACCTCGGACAGGTCCAAGAGACCCAGTACTTC.